The present T cell receptor (beta chain) was sequenced within a study of shared clonotypes between healthy human individuals. The study's findings and limits: Naive subsets, compared against memory subsets, generally had larger estimated richness values.

This clone was detected only once. The antigen is not known. The CDR3 sequence is 16 residues long. Germline lookup yields CDR1 SGHNT and CDR2 YYREEE (reference sequence). V trimming: 0 bases; J trimming: 2 bases; junction bases outside the gene matches: 8. Assay runs were performed at deep level. Some clones are missing from TCRdb's copy, which holds only in-frame ones; the method was immunoSEQ multiplex PCR. Counted here are around 2,000,000 clones, approximately 95% occurring once; the ten biggest clones make up 0.95% to 1.5%. Naive CD8 cells, CD45RO-negative and positively selected for CCR7, excluded terminally differentiated effector memory CD45RA+ cells. The donors were all Caucasian adults (living in Nashville, Tennessee).

The specimen was naive CD8+ T cells sorted from blood. This TCR was recovered from a young man in good health. The V call is TRBV5-4, the J call TRBJ2-7; 7 nucleotides match TRBD1. In DNA, the CDR3 is TGTGCCAGCAGCTTGGTAGAGACAGGGTTAACCTACGAGCAGTACTTC. Translation: CASSLVETGLTYEQYF.